The present T cell receptor beta chain was sequenced within a study of T cell changes during pregnancy in multiple sclerosis. The protocol was immunoSEQ multiplex PCR, while the TCRdb copy is restricted to in-frame clones and leaves out a portion. The profile shows around 67,000 clones, 92% of them singletons. Trimming left V 2 bases short and J 1 base short, with 8 bases between. Germline loops: CDR1 SGHRS, CDR2 YFSETQ. CDR3 length: 14 amino acids. V usage is TRBV5-1 and J usage is TRBJ2-3; maybe TRBD2 (5 bases). This TCR was recovered from a female donor with multiple sclerosis, enrolled in a pregnancy study. Sequencing used peripheral blood, obtained in the first trimester of pregnancy. The DNA of the CDR3 is TGCGCCAGCAGCTTAGGTAGCGGCACAGATACGCAGTATTTT. Protein product: CASSLGSGTDTQYF.